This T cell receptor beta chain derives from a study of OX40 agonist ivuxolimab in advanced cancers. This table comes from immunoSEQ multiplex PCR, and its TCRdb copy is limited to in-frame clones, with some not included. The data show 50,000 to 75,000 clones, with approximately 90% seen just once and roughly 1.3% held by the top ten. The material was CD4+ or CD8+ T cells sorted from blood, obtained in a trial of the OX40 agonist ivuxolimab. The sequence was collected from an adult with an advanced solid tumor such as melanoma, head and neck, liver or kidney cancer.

CDR3 protein: CASRDHRGVYGYTF. In DNA form, the CDR3 reads TGCGCCAGCAGAGACCATAGAGGGGTTTATGGCTACACCTTC. The chain joins TRBV10-2 to TRBJ1-2; possibly TRBD1 for D (5 bases). V gave up 6 bases and J gave up 5 bases, with 16 bases separating them. The CDR3 consists of 14 residues. The germline V gene has CDR1 WSHSY and CDR2 SAAADI.